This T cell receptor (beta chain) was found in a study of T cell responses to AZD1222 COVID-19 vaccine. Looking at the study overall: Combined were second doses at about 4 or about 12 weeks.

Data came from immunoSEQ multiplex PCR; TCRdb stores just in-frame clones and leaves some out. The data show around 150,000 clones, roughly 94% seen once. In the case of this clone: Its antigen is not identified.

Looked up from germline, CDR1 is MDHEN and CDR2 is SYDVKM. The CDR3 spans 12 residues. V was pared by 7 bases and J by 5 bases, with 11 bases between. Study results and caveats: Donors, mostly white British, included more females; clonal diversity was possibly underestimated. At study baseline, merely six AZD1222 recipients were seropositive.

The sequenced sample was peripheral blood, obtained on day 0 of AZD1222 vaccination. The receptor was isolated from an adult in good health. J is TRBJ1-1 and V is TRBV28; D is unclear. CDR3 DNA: TGTGCCAGCACCCTCGGAGAGACTGAAGCTTTCTTT. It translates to CASTLGETEAFF.